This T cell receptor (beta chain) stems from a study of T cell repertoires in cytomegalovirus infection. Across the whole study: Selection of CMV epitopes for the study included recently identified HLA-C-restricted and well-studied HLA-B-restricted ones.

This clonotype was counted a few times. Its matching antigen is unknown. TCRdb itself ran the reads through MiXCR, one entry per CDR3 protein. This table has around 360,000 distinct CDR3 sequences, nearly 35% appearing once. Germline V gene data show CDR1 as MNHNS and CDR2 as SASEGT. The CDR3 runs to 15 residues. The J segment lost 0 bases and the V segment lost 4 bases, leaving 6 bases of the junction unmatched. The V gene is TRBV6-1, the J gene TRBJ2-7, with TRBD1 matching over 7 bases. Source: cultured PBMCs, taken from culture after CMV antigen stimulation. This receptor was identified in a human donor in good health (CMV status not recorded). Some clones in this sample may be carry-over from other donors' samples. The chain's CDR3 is CASSVRRGSSYEQYV. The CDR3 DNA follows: TGTGCCAGCAGTGTTCGCAGGGGGAGCTCCTACGAGCAGTACGTC.